Listed below are T cell receptor beta chains from one sample, sequenced in a study of blood T cell repertoires in COVID-19. Measured with immunoSEQ multiplex PCR; TCRdb has only the in-frame clones, and not every one. The sample has about 240,000 clones, 80% to 90% seen once. Specimen: PBMCs or T cells enriched from blood (not recorded which). The source is a woman aged 25 to 45 with acute COVID-19. Both conserved end residues are part of each CDR3. Each record gives: D gene, clone size, J gene, V gene, CDR3 protein, CDR3 DNA. D genes are given only for firm matches. Not all rows give a size; the values are once, few, many and, for expanded clones, a class.

D gene: -
clone size: -
J gene: TRBJ1-2
V gene: TRBV7-8
CDR3 protein: CASRPSQTNYGYTF
CDR3 DNA: TGTGCCAGCAGACCATCACAGACTAACTATGGCTACACCTTC

D gene: -
clone size: once
J gene: TRBJ2-2
V gene: TRBV12-3/TRBV12-4
CDR3 protein: CASSLSVRELFF
CDR3 DNA: TGTGCCAGCAGTTTAAGCGTTAGGGAGCTGTTTTTT

D gene: -
clone size: -
J gene: TRBJ2-3
V gene: TRBV11-2
CDR3 protein: CASSLAIDTQYF
CDR3 DNA: TGTGCCAGCAGCTTAGCTATAGATACGCAGTATTTT

D gene: TRBD1
clone size: once
J gene: TRBJ1-2
V gene: TRBV4-1
CDR3 protein: CASSQVDRAGYGYTF
CDR3 DNA: TGCGCCAGCAGCCAAGTGGACAGGGCTGGCTATGGCTACACCTTC

D gene: TRBD1
clone size: -
J gene: TRBJ1-2
V gene: TRBV6-5
CDR3 protein: CASSYTGDDYGYTF
CDR3 DNA: TGTGCCAGCAGTTACACAGGGGATGACTATGGCTACACCTTC

D gene: TRBD2
clone size: -
J gene: TRBJ2-1
V gene: TRBV29-1
CDR3 protein: CSVDWAGGTYNEQFF
CDR3 DNA: TGCAGCGTTGATTGGGCGGGGGGAACTTACAATGAGCAGTTCTTC

D gene: -
clone size: few
J gene: TRBJ1-6
V gene: TRBV5-4
CDR3 protein: CASSLGGNSPLHF
CDR3 DNA: TGTGCCAGCAGCTTGGGAGGTAATTCACCCCTCCACTTT

D gene: -
clone size: -
J gene: TRBJ1-2
V gene: TRBV9
CDR3 protein: CASSVGREGAVYGYTF
CDR3 DNA: TGTGCCAGCAGCGTAGGCAGGGAGGGTGCCGTCTATGGCTACACCTTC

D gene: TRBD1
clone size: -
J gene: TRBJ2-7
V gene: TRBV29-1
CDR3 protein: CSVHPGGSYEQYF
CDR3 DNA: TGCAGCGTTCACCCAGGGGGTTCCTACGAGCAGTACTTC

D gene: TRBD2
clone size: -
J gene: TRBJ2-1
V gene: TRBV9
CDR3 protein: CASSPRGAGGSYNEQFF
CDR3 DNA: TGTGCCAGCAGCCCCCGGGGAGCGGGGGGGTCCTACAATGAGCAGTTCTTC

D gene: TRBD2
clone size: -
J gene: TRBJ2-3
V gene: TRBV5-1
CDR3 protein: CARGGGGKEDTQYF
CDR3 DNA: TGCGCCCGCGGGGGCGGGGGGAAAGAAGATACGCAGTATTTT

D gene: TRBD1
clone size: -
J gene: TRBJ1-3
V gene: TRBV7-9
CDR3 protein: CASSPGQGGSGNTIYF
CDR3 DNA: TGTGCCAGCAGCCCCGGACAGGGTGGGTCTGGAAACACCATATATTTT

D gene: TRBD1
clone size: -
J gene: TRBJ1-3
V gene: TRBV6-6
CDR3 protein: CASTLREGQGGNTIYF
CDR3 DNA: TGTGCCAGCACCTTACGGGAGGGACAGGGGGGAAACACCATATATTTT

D gene: -
clone size: -
J gene: TRBJ2-7
V gene: TRBV10-2
CDR3 protein: CASSGSGSTYEQYF
CDR3 DNA: TGCGCCAGCAGTGGTAGCGGCTCGACCTACGAGCAGTACTTC

D gene: TRBD1
clone size: once
J gene: TRBJ1-3
V gene: TRBV18
CDR3 protein: CASSPGTGAHSGNTIYF
CDR3 DNA: TGTGCCAGCTCACCAGGGACAGGGGCCCATTCTGGAAACACCATATATTTT

D gene: TRBD1
clone size: -
J gene: TRBJ1-1
V gene: TRBV5-1
CDR3 protein: CASSSDVILSGQGITEAFF
CDR3 DNA: TGCGCCAGCAGCTCAGACGTTATACTCTCGGGACAGGGAATCACTGAAGCTTTCTTT

D gene: TRBD2
clone size: -
J gene: TRBJ2-3
V gene: TRBV3-1/TRBV3-2
CDR3 protein: CASAGGASDTQYF
CDR3 DNA: TGTGCCAGCGCGGGGGGCGCATCAGATACGCAGTATTTT

D gene: -
clone size: -
J gene: TRBJ1-1
V gene: TRBV19
CDR3 protein: CASSIAISSVNTEAFF
CDR3 DNA: TGTGCCAGTAGTATAGCCATATCCTCGGTGAACACTGAAGCTTTCTTT

D gene: TRBD1
clone size: -
J gene: TRBJ2-5
V gene: TRBV11-2
CDR3 protein: CASSLGQGSETQYF
CDR3 DNA: TGTGCCAGCAGCTTGGGACAGGGAAGCGAGACCCAGTACTTC

D gene: TRBD1
clone size: -
J gene: TRBJ1-2
V gene: TRBV24-1
CDR3 protein: CATSYGQGYGYTF
CDR3 DNA: TGTGCCACCAGTTACGGACAGGGCTATGGCTACACCTTC

D gene: -
clone size: -
J gene: TRBJ1-2
V gene: TRBV24-1
CDR3 protein: CATSEGDLGGYTF
CDR3 DNA: TGTGCCACCAGTGAAGGGGATCTTGGGGGCTACACCTTC

D gene: TRBD1
clone size: -
J gene: TRBJ2-4
V gene: TRBV5-4
CDR3 protein: CASSWMLRGQAKNIQYF
CDR3 DNA: TGTGCCAGCAGCTGGATGCTCCGGGGACAGGCCAAAAACATTCAGTACTTC

D gene: TRBD1
clone size: once
J gene: TRBJ2-7
V gene: TRBV19
CDR3 protein: CASSGQVPYEQYF
CDR3 DNA: TGTGCCAGTAGCGGACAGGTTCCCTACGAGCAGTACTTC

D gene: -
clone size: few
J gene: TRBJ1-1
V gene: TRBV7-2
CDR3 protein: CASSLNGGGNTEAFF
CDR3 DNA: TGTGCCAGCAGCTTAAACGGTGGCGGGAACACTGAAGCTTTCTTT

D gene: -
clone size: -
J gene: TRBJ2-2
V gene: TRBV13
CDR3 protein: CASSLVEQGNTGELFF
CDR3 DNA: TGTGCCAGCAGCTTAGTCGAGCAGGGGAACACCGGGGAGCTGTTTTTT

D gene: TRBD1
clone size: -
J gene: TRBJ1-2
V gene: TRBV19
CDR3 protein: CASEQQGPPTF
CDR3 DNA: TGTGCCAGTGAACAACAGGGGCCCCCCACCTTC

D gene: -
clone size: -
J gene: TRBJ2-5
V gene: TRBV27
CDR3 protein: CASSPTPPPLQETQYF
CDR3 DNA: TGTGCCAGCAGTCCCACTCCCCCCCCGCTACAAGAGACCCAGTACTTC

D gene: -
clone size: -
J gene: TRBJ2-1
V gene: TRBV3-1/TRBV3-2
CDR3 protein: CASSLSQYNEQFF
CDR3 DNA: TGTGCCAGCAGCCTGAGCCAATACAATGAGCAGTTCTTC

D gene: -
clone size: -
J gene: TRBJ1-1
V gene: TRBV6-5
CDR3 protein: CASSRTANTEAFF
CDR3 DNA: TGTGCCAGCAGCCGGACAGCCAACACTGAAGCTTTCTTT

D gene: -
clone size: few
J gene: TRBJ2-1
V gene: TRBV10-1
CDR3 protein: CASSEGGAREQFF
CDR3 DNA: TGCGCCAGCAGTGAAGGGGGGGCACGGGAGCAGTTCTTC

D gene: -
clone size: -
J gene: TRBJ1-6
V gene: TRBV9
CDR3 protein: CASSVGVAGNNSPLHF
CDR3 DNA: TGTGCCAGCAGCGTAGGTGTGGCGGGAAATAATTCACCCCTCCACTTT

D gene: -
clone size: -
J gene: TRBJ2-7
V gene: TRBV10-3
CDR3 protein: CAISRQAGGYEQYF
CDR3 DNA: TGTGCCATCAGTCGACAGGCTGGGGGCTACGAGCAGTACTTC

D gene: -
clone size: once
J gene: TRBJ1-1
V gene: TRBV30
CDR3 protein: CAWSAERAEAFF
CDR3 DNA: TGTGCCTGGAGCGCCGAGAGGGCTGAAGCTTTCTTT

D gene: -
clone size: -
J gene: TRBJ2-7
V gene: TRBV3-1/TRBV3-2
CDR3 protein: CASSQGGYEQYF
CDR3 DNA: TGTGCCAGCAGCCAGGGGGGTTACGAGCAGTACTTC

D gene: -
clone size: -
J gene: TRBJ1-3
V gene: TRBV5-5
CDR3 protein: CASSLSTQGRNTIYF
CDR3 DNA: TGTGCCAGCAGCTTGTCTACCCAGGGGAGAAACACCATATATTTT

D gene: -
clone size: -
J gene: TRBJ2-1
V gene: TRBV5-6
CDR3 protein: CASSSGRYEQFF
CDR3 DNA: TGTGCCAGCAGCTCGGGTCGGTATGAGCAGTTCTTC

D gene: TRBD1
clone size: -
J gene: TRBJ2-7
V gene: TRBV6-5
CDR3 protein: CASRRQGSEQYF
CDR3 DNA: TGTGCCAGCAGGAGACAGGGGAGCGAGCAGTACTTC

D gene: -
clone size: few
J gene: TRBJ2-5
V gene: TRBV30
CDR3 protein: CAWARTAWTATQYF
CDR3 DNA: TGTGCCTGGGCTCGGACAGCCTGGACGGCGACCCAGTACTTC

D gene: -
clone size: -
J gene: TRBJ2-6
V gene: TRBV2
CDR3 protein: CASKGDVLTF
CDR3 DNA: TGTGCCAGCAAGGGGGACGTCCTGACTTTC

D gene: TRBD1
clone size: -
J gene: TRBJ1-2
V gene: TRBV28
CDR3 protein: CASSPEADRGYTF
CDR3 DNA: TGTGCCAGCAGCCCCGAGGCGGACAGGGGCTACACCTTC

D gene: -
clone size: -
J gene: TRBJ2-1
V gene: TRBV2
CDR3 protein: CASSAIRSSYNEQFF
CDR3 DNA: TGTGCCAGCAGTGCAATTAGGAGCTCCTACAATGAGCAGTTCTTC

D gene: TRBD1
clone size: -
J gene: TRBJ1-6
V gene: TRBV19
CDR3 protein: CASTAQGTAYNSPLHF
CDR3 DNA: TGTGCCAGTACTGCCCAGGGGACAGCATATAATTCACCCCTCCACTTT